The 32 T cell receptor beta chains given below trace back to one sample, sequenced in a study of blood T cells in healthy people across ages (dated by TCRdb to the mid-2010s). Libraries were made using 5' RACE. TCRdb lists the instrument as Illumina HiSeq 2500. A second roughly 7 to 12 cycle PCR used a sample-barcoded 5' primer and a J-beta primer mix. TCRdb reran the public reads through fastp at Q25 and MiXCR, keeping productive beta chains. Rows are combined by CDR3 protein, so each entry shows the most common genes and DNA. Recorded for this sample are about 1.7 million distinct CDR3 sequences; 28% of them occurred a single time. The ten largest account for 7% to 9% of the sample. Sequenced material: blood. Receptors originate from a woman in her twenties or thirties in good health.

Comments on this clonotype: A read error is possible here, since a much larger clone lies one base away. This chain uses TRBV5-1 with TRBJ1-6; D gene unclear. V was trimmed by 7 bases and J by 5 bases, leaving 13 bases between them. This CDR3 has 14 amino acids. Germline V gene sequence: CDR1 SGHRS, CDR2 YFSETQ. CDR3 in DNA: TGCGCCAGCGGCCTCGCACGGGATAATTCACCCCTCCACTTT. Protein sequence: CASGLARDNSPLHF.

This clonotype occurred a few times. The gene calls are TRBV29-1 and TRBJ1-6; the D gene is possibly TRBD1 (5 bases). V shed 8 bases and J shed 1 base, with 15 bases lying between them. The CDR3 loop spans 15 amino acids. The germline V gene encodes CDR1 SQVTM and CDR2 ANQGSEA. CDR3 in DNA: TGCAGCCTCAGGGACGGGGAGTCCTATAATTCACCCCTCCACTTT. Its translation is CSLRDGESYNSPLHF. Full variable domain (missing parts from reference TRBV29-1 and TRBJ1-6): SAVISQKPSRDICQRGTSLTIQCQVDSQVTMMFWYRQQPGQSLTLIATANQGSEATYESGFVIDKFPISRPNLTFSTLTVSNMSPEDSSIYLCSLRDGESYNSPLHFGNGTRLTVT.

This clonotype appeared many times. This chain connects TRBV20-1 to TRBJ2-7, with D hard to call. The ends were cut back, 4 bases at V and 6 bases at J, with 16 bases in the middle. Germline CDR1 DFQATT, CDR2 SNEGSKA (reference sequence). The CDR3 spans 13 residues. Written as DNA, the CDR3 is TGCAGTGCTACCCCCCCCGTTATTGGCGAGCAGTACTTC. It yields the protein CSATPPVIGEQYF.

This clonotype was detected a few times. The rearrangement links TRBV18 to TRBJ2-3, with D unresolved. This CDR3 has 13 amino acids. From germline, CDR1 is KGHSH and CDR2 LQKENI. V dropped 5 bases and J dropped 5 bases, with 11 bases sitting between them. The CDR3 reads CASSDGSEDTQYF. CDR3 DNA sequence: TGTGCCAGCTCAGATGGGTCAGAAGATACGCAGTATTTT.

Points on this clonotype: This may stem from a read error, because a much larger clone lies one nucleotide away. This chain uses TRBV9 with TRBJ2-7; 14 nucleotides match TRBD2. The germline CDR1 and CDR2 sequences are SGDLS and YYNGEE. The CDR3 covers 14 residues. CDR3 protein: CANSAGTSGGEQYF. CDR3 nucleotides: TGTGCCAACAGCGCCGGGACTAGCGGGGGCGAGCAGTACTTC. Looking up the rest from reference TRBV9 and TRBJ2-7 gives the full variable domain: DSGVTQTPKHLITATGQRVTLRCSPRSGDLSVYWYQQSLDQGLQFLIQYYNGEERAKGNILERFSAQQFPDLHSELNLSSLELGDSALYFCANSAGTSGGEQYFGPGTRLTVT.

This clonotype appeared a few times. The rearrangement uses TRBV7-9 and TRBJ2-3; 9 bases match TRBD1. Germline V gene sequence: CDR1 SEHNR, CDR2 FQNEAQ (reference sequence). V trimming: 1 base; J trimming: 4 bases; junction bases outside the gene matches: 6. CDR3 size: 16 residues. The CDR3 sequence: CASSLGGTGSADTQYF. In nucleotides, the CDR3 is TGTGCCAGCAGCTTAGGCGGGACAGGGTCTGCAGATACGCAGTATTTT. The variable domain in full, completed from reference TRBV7-9 and TRBJ2-3, reads DTGVSQNPRHKITKRGQNVTFRCDPISEHNRLYWYRQTLGQGPEFLTYFQNEAQLEKSRLLSDRFSAERPKGSFSTLEIQRTEQGDSAMYLCASSLGGTGSADTQYFGPGTRLTVL.

The chain carries TRBV10-3 and TRBJ2-7, with no clear D. The CDR3 consists of 17 residues. From germline, CDR1 is ENHRY and CDR2 SYGVKD. The V gene lost 4 bases and the J gene lost 0 bases, with 19 bases spanning the gap. CDR3 amino acids: CAISGRYRARSSYEQYF. The CDR3 nucleotides are TGTGCCATCAGTGGACGGTATCGGGCTAGGTCCTCCTACGAGCAGTACTTC.

The chain joins TRBV5-1 to TRBJ1-5; D is uncertain. Trimming shortened V by 0 bases and J by 2 bases, and 6 bases separated the two germline ends. The CDR3 runs 14 residues. Germline CDR1 SGHRS, CDR2 YFSETQ. CDR3 DNA sequence: TGCGCCAGCAGCTTGGAGCCGGGCAATCAGCCCCAGCATTTT. Protein product: CASSLEPGNQPQHF. The whole variable domain, filled in from reference TRBV5-1 and TRBJ1-5, reads KAGVTQTPRYLIKTRGQQVTLSCSPISGHRSVSWYQQTPGQGLQFLFEYFSETQRNKGNFPGRFSGRQFSNSRSEMNVSTLELGDSALYLCASSLEPGNQPQHFGDGTRLSIL.

This clonotype was detected only once. The chain joins TRBV7-9 to TRBJ2-1; a possible D gene is TRBD2 (5 bases). The J call may be wrong; the DNA end is better matched by TRBJ2-7. The CDR3 extends over 13 amino acids. Germline CDR1 is SEHNR and CDR2 is FQNEAQ (reference sequence). CDR3 protein: CASSPREYNEQYF. The CDR3 DNA follows: TGTGCCAGCAGCCCTAGGGAGTACAATGAGCAGTACTTC.

The chain links TRBV5-1 to TRBJ2-1; 8 nucleotides agree with TRBD2. Trimming removed 4 bases from V and 6 bases from J; junction bases left unmatched: 9. Looked up from germline, CDR1 is SGHRS and CDR2 is YFSETQ. The CDR3 is 15 residues long. The CDR3 here is CASSPGGSGANEQFF. For the CDR3, the DNA is TGCGCCAGCAGCCCCGGGGGTAGCGGGGCCAATGAGCAGTTCTTC.

This clonotype was observed many times. The V call is TRBV10-1, the J call TRBJ2-7; D is tentatively TRBD1 or TRBD2 (5 bases each). V was shortened by 0 bases and J by 6 bases, with 21 bases between the two germline ends. Germline loops: CDR1 WNHNN, CDR2 SYGVQD (reference sequence). The CDR3 runs 17 residues. The CDR3 DNA sequence: TGCGCCAGCAGTGAGTCGTTTAGGACTGAGGCGAGGGGCGAGCAGTACTTC. It codes for CASSESFRTEARGEQYF.

This clonotype was observed at least ten times. This chain joins TRBV2 and TRBJ2-7, with TRBD1 matching over 10 bases. Unmatched junction bases numbered 9, after V lost 4 bases and J lost 0 bases. CDR3 length: 17 residues. Germline-derived CDR1 and CDR2 are SNHLY and FYNNEI. The CDR3 spells CASSGDRGRRSSYEQYF. In nucleotides, the CDR3 is TGTGCCAGCAGTGGCGACAGGGGGCGGAGGAGCTCCTACGAGCAGTACTTC.

Concerning this clonotype: A much larger clone lies a single base off, so this may be a read error. The chain couples TRBV20-1 to TRBJ2-5, with D unclear. Judging by the DNA end, TRBJ2-7 fits better; the J call may be wrong. This CDR3 has 13 amino acids. Germline V gives CDR1 DFQATT, CDR2 SNEGSKA (reference sequence). CDR3 sequence (DNA): TGCAGTGCTAAGGTAGCAGAAACCTACGAGCAGTACTTC. This codes for CSAKVAETYEQYF.

This clonotype appeared many times. CDR3 bases: TGTGCCAGCAGCTTTAGGGCGGTATATGGCTACACCTTC. This encodes CASSFRAVYGYTF. The genes are TRBV7-6 and TRBJ1-2; D gene uncertain. Germline V gene data show CDR1 as SGHVS and CDR2 as FNYEAQ. Trimming took off 3 bases at V and 5 bases at J, with 10 bases between the two ends. This CDR3 region has 13 residues.

The J gene is TRBJ2-7, the V gene TRBV6-5, with no clear D. V was trimmed by 6 bases and J by 0 bases, leaving 12 bases between them. Germline V CDR1 and CDR2: MNHEY, SVGAGI. CDR3 length: 14 residues. The CDR3 DNA reads TGTGCCAGCAGGATCACGGCCCTCTCCTACGAGCAGTACTTC. Protein: CASRITALSYEQYF.

This clonotype has a count of ten or more. The gene calls are TRBV6-1 and TRBJ2-3; D not certain. Germline V CDR1 and CDR2: MNHNS, SASEGT. V was cut by 10 bases and J by 5 bases, with 10 bases left in between. The CDR3 loop spans 11 amino acids. The chain's CDR3 is CAINLIDTQYF. Here the CDR3 DNA reads TGTGCCATCAACTTGATAGATACGCAGTATTTT.

The chain links TRBV7-9 to TRBJ1-1, with 8 bases matching TRBD1. Germline V CDR1 and CDR2: SEHNR, FQNEAQ (reference sequence). This CDR3 contains 17 residues. Trimming at V came to 5 bases and at J to 0 bases, leaving 11 bases not matched to a gene. The CDR3 region has the DNA TGTGCCAGCAGCCAGACAGGGGACCCTTGGATGAACACTGAAGCTTTCTTT. Protein sequence: CASSQTGDPWMNTEAFF.

There are a few counts of this clonotype. The gene calls are TRBV3-1 and TRBJ2-5; 7 bases match TRBD1. Trimming at V came to 4 bases and at J to 2 bases, leaving 13 bases not matched to a gene. Germline V gene lookup returns CDR1 LGHDT and CDR2 YNNKEL (reference sequence). The CDR3 contains 17 residues. CDR3 amino acids: CASSRKGWGQIQETQYF. CDR3 nucleotide sequence: TGTGCCAGCAGCCGCAAAGGATGGGGACAGATACAAGAGACCCAGTACTTC.

This clonotype was picked up a small number of times. The CDR3 is CSVIVGTENTEAFF. The CDR3 coding sequence is TGCAGCGTCATCGTGGGGACAGAGAACACTGAAGCTTTCTTT. The genes are TRBV29-1 and TRBJ1-1, with 7 bases aligning to TRBD1. Germline CDR1 and CDR2: SQVTM and ANQGSEA. This CDR3 has 14 amino acids. After removal of 6 bases from V and 1 base from J, the junction contained 8 bases not matched to a gene.

This clonotype was seen only a few times. The junction shows a germline mismatch at one end, possibly a read error. The chain combines TRBV5-1 with TRBJ1-6; 11 nucleotides match TRBD1. Looked up from germline, CDR1 is SGHRS and CDR2 is YFSETQ. This CDR3 is built from 14 residues. The CDR3 sequence: CASSWGQGDSPLHF. In DNA form, the CDR3 reads TGTGCCAGCAGCTGGGGACAGGGGGATTCACCCCTCCACTTT.

The rearrangement links TRBV30 to TRBJ1-5; no reliable D call. From germline, CDR1 is GTSNPN and CDR2 SVGIG (reference sequence). The CDR3 is 13 amino acids. The V gene lost 3 bases and the J gene lost 4 bases, with 10 bases spanning the gap. The CDR3 DNA sequence: TGTGCCTGGAGGGTAGGAACGAATCAGCCCCAGCATTTT. Protein product: CAWRVGTNQPQHF.

The chain links TRBV5-1 to TRBJ2-6, with TRBD2 matching 11 bases. Germline V lookup: CDR1 SGHRS, CDR2 YFSETQ. The CDR3 spans 17 residues. J was trimmed by 1 base and V by 4 bases; bases with no gene match: 4. The CDR3 DNA sequence: TGCGCCAGCAGCACTACTAGCGGGGGATCTGGGGCCAACGTCCTGACTTTC. Translation: CASSTTSGGSGANVLTF. Complete variable domain (other parts from reference TRBV5-1 and TRBJ2-6): KAGVTQTPRYLIKTRGQQVTLSCSPISGHRSVSWYQQTPGQGLQFLFEYFSETQRNKGNFPGRFSGRQFSNSRSEMNVSTLELGDSALYLCASSTTSGGSGANVLTFGAGSRLTVL.

This clonotype turned up a few times. The rearrangement joins TRBV20-1 to TRBJ2-1; 10 bases fit TRBD2. Germline V gene lookup returns CDR1 DFQATT and CDR2 SNEGSKA (reference sequence). V dropped 1 base and J dropped 10; count of bases not matched to a gene: 10. The CDR3 loop spans 15 amino acids. The CDR3 sequence is CSARGPSGREREQFF. CDR3 sequence (DNA): TGCAGTGCTAGAGGTCCCAGCGGGAGGGAGAGGGAGCAGTTCTTC.

In its sample, this clonotype was seen many times. This rearrangement joins TRBV27 to TRBJ1-1; 8 bases match TRBD1. There are 13 residues in the CDR3. Trimming cost V 9 bases and J 4 bases; bases outside gene matches: 7. CDR1 is MNHEY and CDR2 is SMNVEV in the germline V gene (reference sequence). The CDR3 coding sequence is TGTGCCAGTAAGAACAGGGGGGGCACTGAAGCTTTCTTT. This encodes CASKNRGGTEAFF.

This clonotype showed up many times. V is TRBV20-1 and J is TRBJ2-7; 7 bases fit TRBD2. This CDR3 spans 15 amino acids. Germline V gene lookup returns CDR1 DFQATT and CDR2 SNEGSKA (reference sequence). Unmatched junction bases numbered 10, after V lost 3 bases and J lost 2 bases. The CDR3 DNA reads as TGCAGTGCTAGTCCGGGTACTAGCGAGACCTACGAGCAGTACTTC. Its translation: CSASPGTSETYEQYF.

There are a few counts of this clonotype. The gene calls are TRBV29-1 and TRBJ2-5, with 13 positions matching TRBD2. CDR1 and CDR2 (germline): SQVTM, ANQGSEA. This CDR3 has 18 amino acids. Trimming removed 4 bases from V and 1 base from J; junction bases left unmatched: 12. CDR3 nucleotide sequence: TGCAGCGTTGTCGTCCTGCGACTAGCGGGGGGCCTCCAAGAGACCCAGTACTTC. Its protein product is CSVVVLRLAGGLQETQYF.

This clonotype was detected only a few times. An end of the junction differs from the germline gene, which may be a read error. The V and J genes are TRBV5-1 and TRBJ2-2, with a possible D match to TRBD2 (6 bases). From germline, CDR1 is SGHRS and CDR2 YFSETQ. The CDR3 loop spans 16 amino acids. CDR3 in DNA: TGTGCCAGCAGCTTGGCCGGAGGGCCAGGGACCGGGGAGCTGTTTTTT. Encoded protein: CASSLAGGPGTGELFF.

This clonotype was counted between two and nine times. This chain's CDR3 is CASSVPLAVTRETQYF. In DNA form, the CDR3 reads TGTGCCAGCAGCGTCCCTCTAGCGGTCACCAGGGAGACCCAGTACTTC. The rearrangement joins TRBV5-5 to TRBJ2-5; 7 bases are a match to TRBD2. Germline-derived CDR1 and CDR2 are SGHKS and YYEKEE (reference sequence). Germline trimming cut 4 bases from V and 5 bases from J; bases unmatched to any gene: 14. This CDR3 region has 16 residues.

This clonotype was seen a handful of times. The junction departs from germline at one end; a sequencing error may be responsible. The chain carries TRBV28 and TRBJ2-3, with D unresolved. The CDR3 loop spans 11 amino acids. Looked up from germline, CDR1 is MDHEN and CDR2 is SYDVKM. The CDR3 nucleotides are TGTGCCAGCCTTGGCACAGATAGGCAGTATTTT. It is translated as CASLGTDRQYF.

The chain carries TRBV28 and TRBJ1-1; the D gene is possibly TRBD1 (6 bases). Germline lookup yields CDR1 MDHEN and CDR2 SYDVKM. V was clipped by 7 bases and J by 4 bases, with 10 bases between them. This CDR3 is 12 amino acids long. The CDR3 DNA reads as TGTGCCAGCAACGTAGGGGGCACTGAAGCTTTCTTT. Translation gives CASNVGGTEAFF.

This chain links TRBV5-6 with TRBJ2-3; no reliable D call. The CDR3 has 13 amino acids. Germline CDR1 SGHDT, CDR2 YYEEEE. V was pared by 5 bases and J by 4 bases, with 11 bases between. The DNA for the CDR3 is TGTGCCAGCAGAGCGCTAGTCTCAGATACGCAGTATTTT. This sequence encodes CASRALVSDTQYF.

The genes are TRBV7-9 and TRBJ1-5; the D is unclear. CDR1 is SEHNR, CDR2 FQNEAQ, per germline (reference sequence). The ends were cut back, 5 bases at V and 7 bases at J, with 18 bases in the middle. The CDR3 extends over 15 amino acids. In nucleotides, the CDR3 is TGTGCCAGCAGCGCAGGACGGACCAGTTCCCAGCCCCAGCATTTT. It codes for CASSAGRTSSQPQHF.